This TCR beta chain emerged from a study of T cells in Graves' hyperthyroidism and ophthalmopathy. Amplification of TCR beta CDR3 regions was performed using RNA transcripts as template. First-round RT-PCR targeting the TCR CDR3 was performed with the HTBI primer set. Each CDR3 protein gets one entry after TCRdb re-called the multiplex PCR reads with MiXCR. The sample records hundreds of thousands of distinct CDR3 sequences, roughly 25% being singletons. PBMCs came from less than 11 ml fresh peripheral blood. Per germline, CDR1 LGHNT and CDR2 FRNRAP. The CDR3 has 14 residues. The junction had 5 bases not matched to a gene; V was cut back by 4 bases and J by 5 bases.

The sequence was collected from a woman aged 25-40 years with Graves' ophthalmopathy. Sequenced: blood. The rearrangement links TRBV12-5 to TRBJ2-5; 9 nucleotides match TRBD1. CDR3: CASGSRTGVETQYF. For the CDR3, the DNA is TGTGCTAGTGGTTCCCGGACAGGGGTGGAGACCCAGTACTTC.